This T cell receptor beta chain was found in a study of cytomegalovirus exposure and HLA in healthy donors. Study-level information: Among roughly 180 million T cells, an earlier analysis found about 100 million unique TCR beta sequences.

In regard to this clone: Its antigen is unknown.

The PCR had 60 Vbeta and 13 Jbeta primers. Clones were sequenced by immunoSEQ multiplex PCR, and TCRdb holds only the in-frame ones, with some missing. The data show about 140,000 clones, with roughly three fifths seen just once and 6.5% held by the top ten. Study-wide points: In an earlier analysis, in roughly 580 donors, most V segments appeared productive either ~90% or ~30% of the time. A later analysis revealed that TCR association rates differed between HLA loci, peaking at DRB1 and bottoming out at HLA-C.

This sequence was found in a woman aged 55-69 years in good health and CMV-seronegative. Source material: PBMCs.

The CDR3 spells CAISGQAGGEQYF. Written as DNA, the CDR3 is TGTGCCATCAGTGGGCAGGCAGGGGGCGAGCAGTACTTC. The chain is built from TRBV10-3 and TRBJ2-7, with TRBD1 matching over 7 bases. The germline CDR1 and CDR2 sequences are ENHRY and SYGVKD. The J segment lost 6 bases and the V segment lost 4 bases, leaving 6 bases of the junction unmatched. This CDR3 comprises 13 residues.